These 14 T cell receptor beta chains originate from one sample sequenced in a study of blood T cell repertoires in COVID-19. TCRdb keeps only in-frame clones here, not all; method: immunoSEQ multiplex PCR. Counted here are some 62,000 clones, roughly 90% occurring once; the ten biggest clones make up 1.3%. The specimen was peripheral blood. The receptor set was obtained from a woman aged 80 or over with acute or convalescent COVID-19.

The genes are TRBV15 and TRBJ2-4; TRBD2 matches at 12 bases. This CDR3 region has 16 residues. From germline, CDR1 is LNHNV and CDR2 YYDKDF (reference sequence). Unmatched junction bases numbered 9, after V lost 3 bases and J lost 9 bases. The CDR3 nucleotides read TGTGCCACCAGCAGGCCTAGCGGGAGGGAATTAGGCATTCAGTACTTC. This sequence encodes CATSRPSGRELGIQYF.

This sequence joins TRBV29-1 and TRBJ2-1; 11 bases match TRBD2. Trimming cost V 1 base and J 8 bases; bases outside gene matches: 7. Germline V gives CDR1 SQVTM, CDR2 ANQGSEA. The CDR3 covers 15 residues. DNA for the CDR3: TGCAGCGTTGAAGGTAGCGGGAGGGCCTTGGATGAGCAGTTCTTC. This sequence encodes CSVEGSGRALDEQFF.

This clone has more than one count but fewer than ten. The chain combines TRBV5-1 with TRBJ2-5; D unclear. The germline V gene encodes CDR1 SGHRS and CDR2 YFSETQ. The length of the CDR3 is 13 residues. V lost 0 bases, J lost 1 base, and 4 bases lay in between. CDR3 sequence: CASSLGGQETQYF. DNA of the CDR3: TGCGCCAGCAGCTTGGGCGGCCAAGAGACCCAGTACTTC. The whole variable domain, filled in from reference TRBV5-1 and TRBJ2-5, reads KAGVTQTPRYLIKTRGQQVTLSCSPISGHRSVSWYQQTPGQGLQFLFEYFSETQRNKGNFPGRFSGRQFSNSRSEMNVSTLELGDSALYLCASSLGGQETQYFGPGTRLLVL.

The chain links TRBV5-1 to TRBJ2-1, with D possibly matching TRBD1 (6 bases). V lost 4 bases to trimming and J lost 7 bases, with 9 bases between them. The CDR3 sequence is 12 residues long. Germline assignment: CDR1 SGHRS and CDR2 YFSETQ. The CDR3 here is CASSERGNEQFF. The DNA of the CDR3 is TGCGCCAGCAGCGAAAGGGGGAATGAGCAGTTCTTC.

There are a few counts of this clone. CDR3 region: CASSSQGSINYGYTF. The CDR3 DNA follows: TGTGCCAGCAGTTCCCAGGGGTCAATAAACTATGGCTACACCTTC. This chain joins TRBV27 and TRBJ1-2; D is possibly TRBD1 (6 bases). With 4 bases removed from V and 2 bases from J, the gap between germline ends came to 14 bases. The CDR3 is 15 amino acids. Germline CDR1 MNHEY, CDR2 SMNVEV (reference sequence).

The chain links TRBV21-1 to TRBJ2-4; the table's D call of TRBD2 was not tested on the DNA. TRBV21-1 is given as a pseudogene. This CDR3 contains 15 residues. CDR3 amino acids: CASSGGLLAKNIQYF. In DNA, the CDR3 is TGTGCCAGCAGCGGGGGGTTACTGGCCAAAAACATTCAGTACTTC.

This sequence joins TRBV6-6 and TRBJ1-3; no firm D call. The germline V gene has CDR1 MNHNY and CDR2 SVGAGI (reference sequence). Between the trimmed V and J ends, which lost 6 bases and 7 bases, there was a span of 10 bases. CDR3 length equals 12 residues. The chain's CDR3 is CASSGGVNTIYF. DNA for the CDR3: TGTGCCAGCAGCGGCGGTGTCAACACCATATATTTT.

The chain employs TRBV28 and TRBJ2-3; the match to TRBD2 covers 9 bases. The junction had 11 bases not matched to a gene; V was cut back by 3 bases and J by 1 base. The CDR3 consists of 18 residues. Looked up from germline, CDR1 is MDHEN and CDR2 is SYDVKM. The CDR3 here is CASSFSGGRLRGTDTQYF. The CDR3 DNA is TGTGCCAGCAGTTTTAGCGGGGGTCGGCTGCGCGGCACAGATACGCAGTATTTT.

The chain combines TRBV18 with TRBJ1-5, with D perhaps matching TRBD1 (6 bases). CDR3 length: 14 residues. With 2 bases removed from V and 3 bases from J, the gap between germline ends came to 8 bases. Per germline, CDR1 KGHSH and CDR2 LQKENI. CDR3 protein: CASSPGQPNQPQHF. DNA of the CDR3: TGTGCCAGCTCACCAGGACAGCCCAATCAGCCCCAGCATTTT.

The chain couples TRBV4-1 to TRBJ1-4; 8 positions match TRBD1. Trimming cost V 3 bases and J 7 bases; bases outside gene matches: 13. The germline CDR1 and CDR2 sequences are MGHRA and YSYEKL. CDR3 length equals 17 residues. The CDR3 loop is CASSQRLLRGLVEKLFF. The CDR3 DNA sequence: TGCGCCAGCAGCCAGAGGCTCCTCAGGGGGCTCGTTGAAAAACTGTTTTTT.

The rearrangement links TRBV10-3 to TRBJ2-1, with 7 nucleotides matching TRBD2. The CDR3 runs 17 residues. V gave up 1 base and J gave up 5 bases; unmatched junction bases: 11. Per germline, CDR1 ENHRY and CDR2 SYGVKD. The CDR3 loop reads CAISEWELLRENNEQFF. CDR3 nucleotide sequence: TGTGCCATCAGTGAGTGGGAGCTGTTGCGGGAGAACAATGAGCAGTTCTTC.

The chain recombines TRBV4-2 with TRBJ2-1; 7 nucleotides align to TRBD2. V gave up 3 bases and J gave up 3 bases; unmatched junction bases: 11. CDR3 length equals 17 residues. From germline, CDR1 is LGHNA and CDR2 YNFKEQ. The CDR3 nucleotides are TGTGCCAGCAGCCAGGGAGGGAAAGTCCGTCTCTACAATGAGCAGTTCTTC. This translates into CASSQGGKVRLYNEQFF.

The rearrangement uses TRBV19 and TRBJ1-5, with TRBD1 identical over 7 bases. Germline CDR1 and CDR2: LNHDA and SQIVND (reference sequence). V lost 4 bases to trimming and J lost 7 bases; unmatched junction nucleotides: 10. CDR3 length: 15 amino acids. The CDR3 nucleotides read TGTGCCAGTAGTAGAGGGCCAGGGGGAAAACAGCCCCAGCATTTT. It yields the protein CASSRGPGGKQPQHF. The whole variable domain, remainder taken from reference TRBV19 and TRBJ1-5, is DGGITQSPKYLFRKEGQNVTLSCEQNLNHDAMYWYRQDPGQGLRLIYYSQIVNDFQKGDIAEGYSVSREKKESFPLTVTSAQKNPTAFYLCASSRGPGGKQPQHFGDGTRLSIL.

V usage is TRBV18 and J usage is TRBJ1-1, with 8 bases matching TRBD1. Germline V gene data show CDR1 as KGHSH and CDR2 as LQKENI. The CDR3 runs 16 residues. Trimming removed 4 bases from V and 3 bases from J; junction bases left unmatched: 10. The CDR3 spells CASSLSGQVGDTEAFF. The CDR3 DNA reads TGTGCCAGCTCACTTTCGGGACAGGTGGGGGACACTGAAGCTTTCTTT.